The rows below give T cell receptor beta chains drawn from one sample of a study of T-cell memory formation after mild COVID-19. TCRdb re-called the 5' RACE reads through MiXCR, storing one row per CDR3 protein. The table shows around 390,000 distinct CDR3 sequences, with approximately 15% occurring only once. The sample consisted of PBMCs or a T cell subset sorted from them (not recorded which). The receptors were sampled from a man aged 18-30 years who had mild COVID-19 (a few samples of this study predate the infection). Cell type and time point are not known. The CDR3 runs from the conserved cysteine through the conserved F or W. D genes are given only for firm matches. Where a row states a size, it is once, few, many or the class of an expanded clone; other rows omit it.

V: TRBV7-3
J: TRBJ2-3
size: NA
D: TRBD2
CDR3: CASSPGGFGGTDTQYF
DNA: TGTGCCAGCAGCCCGGGGGGGTTCGGAGGCACAGATACGCAGTATTTT

V: TRBV4-1
J: TRBJ2-1
size: NA
D: TRBD2
CDR3: CASSHLSQFGWRGDYNEQFF
DNA: TGCGCCAGCAGCCATTTGTCTCAGTTTGGTTGGCGGGGGGACTACAATGAGCAGTTCTTC

V: TRBV20-1
J: TRBJ2-7
size: few
D: NA
CDR3: CSARIGGPVYEQYF
DNA: TGCAGTGCTAGAATCGGGGGGCCAGTCTACGAGCAGTACTTC

V: TRBV11-2
J: TRBJ2-2
size: medium-sized
D: TRBD2
CDR3: CASWGGLALTGELFF
DNA: TGTGCCAGCTGGGGGGGACTAGCGCTCACCGGGGAGCTGTTTTTT

V: TRBV25-1
J: TRBJ2-1
size: NA
D: TRBD2
CDR3: CASSEPSGGANNEQFF
DNA: TGTGCCAGCAGTGAACCTAGCGGGGGGGCTAACAATGAGCAGTTCTTC

V: TRBV29-1
J: TRBJ1-5
size: many
D: TRBD1
CDR3: CSVAGQENQPQHF
DNA: TGCAGCGTGGCGGGACAGGAGAATCAGCCCCAGCATTTT

V: TRBV9
J: TRBJ2-5
size: NA
D: NA
CDR3: CASSVGYGQQETQYF
DNA: TGTGCCAGCAGCGTGGGATACGGACAGCAAGAGACCCAGTACTTC

V: TRBV7-9
J: TRBJ2-7
size: few
D: NA
CDR3: CASSLSQDGEQYF
DNA: TGTGCCAGCAGCTTAAGTCAGGACGGCGAGCAGTACTTC

V: TRBV12-3/TRBV12-4
J: TRBJ1-1
size: many
D: TRBD1
CDR3: CASSFRTGNTEAFF
DNA: TGTGCCAGCAGTTTTAGGACAGGGAACACTGAAGCTTTCTTT

V: TRBV7-9
J: TRBJ1-4
size: NA
D: NA
CDR3: CASSEGHRNEKLFF
DNA: TGTGCCAGCAGCGAAGGACACCGTAATGAAAAACTGTTTTTT

V: TRBV3-1
J: TRBJ1-4
size: few
D: NA
CDR3: CASSQVGTEEKLFF
DNA: TGTGCCAGCAGCCAAGTAGGGACGGAAGAAAAACTGTTTTTT

V: TRBV6-5
J: TRBJ2-2
size: many
D: NA
CDR3: CASRGLFTGELFF
DNA: TGTGCCAGCAGAGGACTTTTCACCGGGGAGCTGTTTTTT

V: TRBV4-1
J: TRBJ2-1
size: few
D: NA
CDR3: CASSQERLLSYNEQFF
DNA: TGCGCCAGCAGCCAAGAACGGCTTCTCTCCTACAATGAGCAGTTCTTC

V: TRBV21-1
J: TRBJ2-5
size: few
D: NA
CDR3: CASSTLGQGVCETQYF
DNA: TGTGCCAGCAGCACCCTGGGACAGGGGGTTTGTGAGACCCAGTACTTC

V: TRBV29-1
J: TRBJ2-2
size: many
D: TRBD1
CDR3: CSVEGGQGDTGELFF
DNA: TGCAGCGTTGAAGGGGGACAGGGAGACACCGGGGAGCTGTTTTTT

V: TRBV7-2
J: TRBJ1-2
size: NA
D: NA
CDR3: CASSLRMGANYGYTF
DNA: TGTGCCAGCAGCCTCAGGATGGGGGCCAACTATGGCTACACCTTC

V: TRBV10-3
J: TRBJ2-3
size: few
D: NA
CDR3: CAISDIADTTDTQYF
DNA: TGTGCCATCAGTGATATAGCGGACACCACAGATACGCAGTATTTT

V: TRBV7-9
J: TRBJ2-5
size: few
D: NA
CDR3: CASSLVSEETQYF
DNA: TGTGCCAGCAGCTTAGTCTCAGAGGAGACCCAGTACTTC

V: TRBV28
J: TRBJ2-7
size: NA
D: NA
CDR3: CASSLYGIGAYEQYF
DNA: TGTGCCAGCAGTTTATACGGTATAGGGGCCTACGAGCAGTACTTC

V: TRBV12-3/TRBV12-4
J: TRBJ1-2
size: NA
D: NA
CDR3: CASSTREGGYGYTF
DNA: TGTGCCAGCAGTACCCGAGAGGGGGGCTATGGCTACACCTTC

V: TRBV29-1
J: TRBJ1-4
size: few
D: TRBD1
CDR3: CSVFAGTVNEKLFF
DNA: TGCAGCGTTTTCGCCGGGACAGTTAATGAAAAACTGTTTTTT

V: TRBV4-3
J: TRBJ2-3
size: few
D: NA
CDR3: CASSQGGDGAARTQYF
DNA: TGCGCCAGCAGCCAAGGCGGGGACGGAGCAGCGCGTACGCAGTATTTT

V: TRBV5-4
J: TRBJ2-6
size: NA
D: NA
CDR3: CASSWGTGAGANVLTF
DNA: TGTGCCAGCAGCTGGGGGACGGGGGCTGGGGCCAACGTCCTGACTTTC

V: TRBV18
J: TRBJ2-3
size: NA
D: NA
CDR3: CASSPPSGAGTDTQYF
DNA: TGTGCCAGCTCACCACCGTCGGGGGCGGGCACAGATACGCAGTATTTT

V: TRBV9
J: TRBJ1-3
size: few
D: NA
CDR3: CASSVAGSGNTIYF
DNA: TGTGCCAGCAGCGTAGCAGGTTCTGGAAACACCATATATTTT

V: TRBV6-2/TRBV6-3
J: TRBJ2-5
size: NA
D: TRBD2
CDR3: CASSSGLAGGPETQYF
DNA: TGTGCCAGCAGTTCCGGACTAGCGGGGGGGCCAGAGACCCAGTACTTC

V: TRBV12-3/TRBV12-4
J: TRBJ2-3
size: NA
D: TRBD1
CDR3: CASKGTGSTDTQYF
DNA: TGTGCCAGCAAGGGGACAGGGAGCACAGATACGCAGTATTTT

V: TRBV19
J: TRBJ1-6
size: few
D: NA
CDR3: CASSHRTTSWRSPLHF
DNA: TGTGCCAGTAGTCACCGGACGACGAGCTGGAGATCACCCCTCCACTTT

V: TRBV12-3/TRBV12-4
J: TRBJ2-3
size: NA
D: NA
CDR3: CASRRTESTDTQYF
DNA: TGTGCCAGCAGGAGGACGGAGAGCACAGATACGCAGTATTTT

V: TRBV5-1
J: TRBJ2-5
size: many
D: NA
CDR3: CASSWRDFPSHGAETQYF
DNA: TGCGCCAGCAGCTGGCGGGACTTCCCCTCGCATGGCGCGGAGACCCAGTACTTC

V: TRBV28
J: TRBJ1-3
size: NA
D: NA
CDR3: CASSTRLGGTIYF
DNA: TGTGCCAGCAGTACAAGGCTGGGGGGCACCATATATTTT

V: TRBV7-3
J: TRBJ2-1
size: few
D: TRBD2
CDR3: CASSSAGTSGQSSYNEQFF
DNA: TGTGCCAGCAGCTCTGCCGGGACTAGCGGTCAGAGCTCCTACAATGAGCAGTTCTTC

V: TRBV5-1
J: TRBJ2-5
size: NA
D: NA
CDR3: CASSLSTYQETQYF
DNA: TGCGCCAGCAGCTTGAGTACTTACCAAGAGACCCAGTACTTC

V: TRBV9
J: TRBJ2-3
size: once
D: NA
CDR3: CASSTSGFRTDTQYF
DNA: TGTGCCAGCAGCACGAGCGGGTTTCGCACAGATACGCAGTATTTT

V: TRBV7-6
J: TRBJ1-1
size: NA
D: NA
CDR3: CASSLRVSGEAFF
DNA: TGTGCCAGCAGCTTAAGGGTTAGTGGTGAAGCTTTCTTT

V: TRBV12-3/TRBV12-4
J: TRBJ2-2
size: NA
D: TRBD2
CDR3: CASSVTSGGASNTGELFF
DNA: TGTGCCAGCAGTGTGACTAGCGGGGGAGCCTCGAACACCGGGGAGCTGTTTTTT

V: TRBV19
J: TRBJ2-3
size: few
D: NA
CDR3: CASSNEGYSSTDTQYF
DNA: TGTGCCAGTAGTAATGAAGGGTACTCTAGCACAGATACGCAGTATTTT

V: TRBV7-2
J: TRBJ2-7
size: few
D: TRBD1
CDR3: CASKGQGLSYEQYF
DNA: TGTGCCAGCAAAGGACAGGGGCTTTCCTACGAGCAGTACTTC

V: TRBV5-1
J: TRBJ2-6
size: few
D: NA
CDR3: CASTPAYSGANVLTF
DNA: TGCGCCAGCACCCCGGCGTACTCTGGGGCCAACGTCCTGACTTTC

V: TRBV7-2
J: TRBJ1-1
size: NA
D: NA
CDR3: CASSLIPVNTEAFF
DNA: TGTGCCAGCAGCTTAATCCCGGTGAACACTGAAGCTTTCTTT

V: TRBV2
J: TRBJ2-5
size: few
D: TRBD2
CDR3: CASSAASGGEETQYF
DNA: TGTGCCAGCAGTGCGGCTAGCGGGGGGGAAGAGACCCAGTACTTC

V: TRBV7-2
J: TRBJ2-3
size: NA
D: NA
CDR3: CASSLGGVKADTQYF
DNA: TGTGCCAGCAGCTTAGGCGGGGTCAAGGCAGATACGCAGTATTTT

V: TRBV7-2
J: TRBJ2-3
size: few
D: TRBD1
CDR3: CASSLEGGQGPVAQYF
DNA: TGTGCCAGCAGCTTAGAAGGCGGACAGGGTCCTGTTGCGCAGTATTTT

V: TRBV20-1
J: TRBJ1-5
size: NA
D: TRBD1
CDR3: CSARDRRQGNSNQPQHF
DNA: TGCAGTGCTAGAGACCGCCGACAGGGCAATAGCAATCAGCCCCAGCATTTT

V: TRBV9
J: TRBJ1-1
size: few
D: NA
CDR3: CASSALTGTQNTEAFF
DNA: TGTGCCAGCAGCGCACTAACCGGGACACAGAACACTGAAGCTTTCTTT

V: TRBV27
J: TRBJ1-1
size: NA
D: TRBD1
CDR3: CASSFAGGLGAFF
DNA: TGTGCCAGCAGTTTCGCAGGGGGTTTGGGAGCTTTCTTT

V: TRBV24-1
J: TRBJ1-2
size: few
D: NA
CDR3: CATSDSGRDYGYTF
DNA: TGTGCCACCAGTGATTCAGGGCGTGACTATGGCTACACCTTC

V: TRBV15
J: TRBJ1-2
size: NA
D: TRBD1
CDR3: CATSGSGTVARWGYTF
DNA: TGTGCCACCAGCGGATCCGGGACAGTGGCCCGTTGGGGCTACACCTTC

V: TRBV4-1
J: TRBJ2-5
size: NA
D: NA
CDR3: CASSQDIGAPQETQYF
DNA: TGCGCCAGCAGCCAAGATATTGGGGCCCCCCAAGAGACCCAGTACTTC